Following are 25 T cell receptor beta chains from one sample sequenced in a study of T-cell reconstitution after alpha-beta-depleted transplantation in children. Unique molecular identifiers tagged the TCRbeta library. Each CDR3 protein gets one entry after TCRdb re-called the PCR reads with MiXCR. The table shows 360,000 or so distinct CDR3 sequences, with roughly 20% occurring only once. The sample was PBMCs from the stem cell graft donor, taken from the stem cell graft. All receptors come from a human donor who donated a stem cell graft to a child with acute myeloid leukemia.

This clonotype was seen only a few times. The chain couples TRBV5-1 to TRBJ2-5; 13 nucleotides line up with TRBD2. The CDR3 consists of 15 residues. V was pared by 6 bases and J by 2 bases, with 4 bases of the junction left unmatched. Germline lookup yields CDR1 SGHRS and CDR2 YFSETQ. The CDR3 bases are TGCGCCAGCAACCCGACTAGCGGGAGGCAAGAGACCCAGTACTTC. Translated, it gives CASNPTSGRQETQYF.

The rearrangement joins TRBV5-1 to TRBJ2-3; 8 nucleotides match TRBD1. The CDR3 is 15 residues long. J was trimmed by 3 bases and V by 4 bases; bases with no gene match: 7. Germline V lookup: CDR1 SGHRS, CDR2 YFSETQ. The CDR3: CASSKTGGSTDTQYF. DNA for the CDR3: TGCGCCAGCAGCAAAACAGGGGGGTCGACAGATACGCAGTATTTT.

The rearrangement links TRBV12-3 or TRBV12-4 to TRBJ1-1; D possibly corresponds to TRBD1 (6 bases). V was trimmed by 5 bases and J by 5 bases, leaving 18 bases between them. The CDR3 covers 15 residues. CDR3 sequence (DNA): TGTGCCAGCAGTCCCCGAAACAGGGTGGGTACTGAAGCTTTCTTT. It specifies CASSPRNRVGTEAFF.

A remark on this clonotype: A junction end diverges from the germline sequence, so it may reflect a read error. CDR3: CASSFDGSEVLVRFF. In nucleotides, the CDR3 is TGCGCTAGCAGCTTCGACGGGAGTGAGGTTCTGGTACGGTTCTTC. The chain joins TRBV5-1 to TRBJ2-1; D may be TRBD2 (6 bases). This CDR3 is built from 15 residues. In germline, CDR1 is SGHRS, CDR2 YFSETQ.

The sample holds a few counts of this clonotype. The chain has TRBV28 and TRBJ1-4; D not certain. CDR1 and CDR2 from the germline V gene are MDHEN and SYDVKM. This CDR3 is built from 15 residues. V lost 3 bases and J lost 3, with 11 bases in between. CDR3 loop: CASSFSTAPNEKLFF. In nucleotides, the CDR3 is TGTGCCAGCAGTTTCTCGACGGCACCTAATGAAAAACTGTTTTTT.

This clonotype was picked up a small number of times. The V gene is TRBV12-3 or TRBV12-4, the J gene TRBJ2-7; tentative D call: TRBD2 (5 bases). Trimming removed 3 bases at V and 4 bases at J, with 13 bases between. This CDR3 has 14 amino acids. In DNA form, the CDR3 reads TGTGCCAGCAGTTTGATTAGCACTAGTTACGAGCAGTACTTC. The encoded protein is CASSLISTSYEQYF.

The gene calls are TRBV27 and TRBJ2-6, with a weak D call TRBD2 (6 bases). The CDR3 length is 16 residues. Germline V lookup: CDR1 MNHEY, CDR2 SMNVEV (reference sequence). Trimming pared 4 bases from V and 0 bases from J, leaving 10 bases between. CDR3 in DNA: TGTGCCAGCAGTTGGGACTGGGGCTCTGGGGCCAACGTCCTGACTTTC. This codes for CASSWDWGSGANVLTF.

The rearrangement joins TRBV7-6 to TRBJ2-5; TRBD2 agrees at 11 bases. V trimming: 5 bases; J trimming: 1 base; junction bases outside the gene matches: 6. This CDR3 comprises 16 residues. Germline V gene sequence: CDR1 SGHVS, CDR2 FNYEAQ. The CDR3 region has the DNA TGTGCCAGCAGCATTTATAGCGGGAGGGGCCAAGAGACCCAGTACTTC. Amino acids: CASSIYSGRGQETQYF.

This chain connects TRBV24-1 to TRBJ2-1, with 10 bases lining up with TRBD2. After removal of 6 bases from V and 3 bases from J, the junction contained 4 bases not matched to a gene. CDR1 and CDR2 from the germline V gene are KGHDR and SFDVKD. This CDR3 has 15 amino acids. The CDR3 is CATSSRTSGYNEQFF. CDR3 nucleotides: TGTGCCACCAGTTCCAGGACTAGCGGCTACAATGAGCAGTTCTTC.

This rearrangement joins TRBV28 to TRBJ2-1; D uncertain. V lost 3 bases to trimming and J lost 6 bases, with 12 bases between them. This CDR3 contains 14 residues. In germline, CDR1 is MDHEN, CDR2 SYDVKM. In nucleotides, the CDR3 is TGTGCCAGCAGTTTGCCCCCCTGGGGCAATGAGCAGTTCTTC. Translating it yields CASSLPPWGNEQFF.

This clonotype showed up just once. This chain uses TRBV7-9 with TRBJ2-1; 7 bases map to TRBD2. The CDR3 totals 12 residues. Germline CDR1 reads SEHNR; CDR2 reads FQNEAQ (reference sequence). Losses at the gene ends were 4 bases for V and 9 bases for J; bases not matched to a gene: 3. The CDR3 here is CASSWGEGEQFF. In DNA form, the CDR3 reads TGTGCCAGCAGCTGGGGGGAGGGTGAGCAGTTCTTC.

The CDR3 loop reads CASSAQDGQFF. CDR3 coding DNA: TGTGCCAGCAGCGCTCAGGACGGGCAGTTCTTC. The V and J genes are TRBV9 and TRBJ2-1; the D is unclear. V lost 3 bases and J lost 12, with 10 bases in between. CDR3 length equals 11 residues. Germline V lookup: CDR1 SGDLS, CDR2 YYNGEE. The full variable domain, rest sourced from reference TRBV9 and TRBJ2-1, is DSGVTQTPKHLITATGQRVTLRCSPRSGDLSVYWYQQSLDQGLQFLIQYYNGEERAKGNILERFSAQQFPDLHSELNLSSLELGDSALYFCASSAQDGQFFGPGTRLTVL.

The rearrangement joins TRBV7-9 to TRBJ2-3; no clear D. Germline CDR1 is SEHNR and CDR2 is FQNEAQ (reference sequence). V lost 5 bases and J 6 bases, leaving 12 bases between the germline ends. The CDR3 extends over 13 amino acids. The CDR3 spells CASSPGTDDTQYF. The CDR3 DNA reads TGTGCCAGCAGCCCAGGCACGGATGATACGCAGTATTTT.

The rearrangement joins TRBV4-1 to TRBJ1-4, with TRBD1 matching over 7 bases. V was clipped by 3 bases and J by 5 bases; unmatched bases: 6. Germline-derived CDR1 and CDR2 are MGHRA and YSYEKL. The CDR3 runs to 15 residues. CDR3 loop: CASSHTGQQNEKLFF. Written as DNA, the CDR3 is TGCGCCAGCAGCCATACGGGACAGCAGAATGAAAAACTGTTTTTT.

This clonotype occurred a few times. V and J are TRBV12-3 or TRBV12-4 and TRBJ2-3; either TRBD1 or TRBD2 may fit D (5 bases each). CDR3 length: 13 amino acids. Trimming pared 7 bases from V and 1 base from J, leaving 9 bases between. CDR3 residues: CASTEGRTDTQYF. Written as DNA, the CDR3 is TGTGCCAGCACCGAGGGGCGCACAGATACGCAGTATTTT.

This clonotype was recorded a few times. The chain combines TRBV29-1 with TRBJ2-1, with 14 bases matching TRBD2. The V and J ends lost 4 bases and 8 bases, in that order; junction bases with no gene match: 19. Germline CDR1 SQVTM, CDR2 ANQGSEA. This CDR3 region has 19 residues. CDR3 nucleotides: TGCAGCGTTGTTTTCCAGGACGGACTAGCGGGAGGTCGGGGGTATGAGCAGTTCTTC. It specifies CSVVFQDGLAGGRGYEQFF.

This clonotype was found a few times. In DNA form, the CDR3 reads TGCAGTGCTAGAGACCTCCTCGGACAGCATCCAACCGAGCAGTACTTC. Its translation: CSARDLLGQHPTEQYF. This chain links TRBV20-1 with TRBJ2-7, with D perhaps matching TRBD1 (6 bases). V shed 0 bases and J shed 6 bases, with 21 bases lying between them. Germline CDR1 DFQATT, CDR2 SNEGSKA (reference sequence). The CDR3 sequence is 16 residues long.

This clonotype appeared a few times. The CDR3 here is CASSLVAGGRTDTQYF. DNA for the CDR3: TGTGCCAGCAGCTTAGTGGCGGGCGGGAGAACAGATACGCAGTATTTT. This chain joins TRBV7-2 and TRBJ2-3; 7 bases are a match to TRBD2. The V segment lost 1 base and the J segment 3 bases; nucleotides outside the gene matches: 7. Germline V gives CDR1 SGHTA, CDR2 FQGNSA. The CDR3 has 16 residues.

The chain couples TRBV20-1 to TRBJ2-3; TRBD2 matches 8 bases. Germline V gene data show CDR1 as DFQATT and CDR2 as SNEGSKA (reference sequence). Trimming removed 8 bases from V and 3 bases from J; junction bases left unmatched: 22. This CDR3 spans 18 amino acids. The DNA of the CDR3 is TGCAGTTTCTGGGGCCAGGGGACCAGCGGGAGTTGGACAGATACGCAGTATTTT. Translation: CSFWGQGTSGSWTDTQYF.

This chain uses TRBV11-3 with TRBJ1-2; D is unclear. The V gene lost 4 bases and the J gene lost 5 bases, with 8 bases spanning the gap. This CDR3 contains 12 residues. Germline CDR1 is SGHNT and CDR2 is YENEEA. CDR3 sequence (DNA): TGTGCCAGCAGCTCGGAGAAGTATGGCTACACCTTC. Translating gives CASSSEKYGYTF. The whole variable domain, remainder taken from reference TRBV11-3 and TRBJ1-2, is EAGVVQSPRYKIIEKKQPVAFWCNPISGHNTLYWYLQNLGQGPELLIRYENEEAVDDSQLPKDRFSAERLKGVDSTLKIQPAELGDSAVYLCASSSEKYGYTFGSGTRLTVV.

This clonotype occurred many times. This chain connects TRBV7-3 to TRBJ2-7, with D maybe TRBD1 (6 bases). V was cut by 5 bases and J by 0 bases, with 11 bases left in between. The CDR3 is 14 amino acids. Germline V lookup: CDR1 SGHTA, CDR2 FQGTGA. CDR3 residues: CASSPDRSSYEQYF. The CDR3 DNA reads as TGTGCCAGCAGCCCGGACAGAAGCTCCTACGAGCAGTACTTC.

This clonotype appeared a few times. This chain links TRBV4-3 with TRBJ1-1; a possible D gene is TRBD1 (5 bases). V lost 4 bases to trimming and J lost 4 bases, with 13 bases between them. The CDR3 is 14 residues long. Germline V CDR1 and CDR2: LGHNA, YSLEER. CDR3 sequence (DNA): TGCGCCAGCAGCCCCAAAAGCGGGGGCACTGAAGCTTTCTTT. This encodes CASSPKSGGTEAFF.

This chain uses TRBV6-4 with TRBJ2-1; D is tentatively TRBD1 or TRBD2 (5 bases each). This CDR3 spans 11 amino acids. Germline V gene lookup returns CDR1 MRHNA and CDR2 SNTAGT. V was cut by 4 bases and J by 10 bases, with 8 bases left in between. CDR3 nucleotides: TGTGCCAGCAGTGCCGGGACGGAGCAGTTCTTC. It specifies CASSAGTEQFF.

This chain uses TRBV2 with TRBJ1-1; 8 nucleotides line up with TRBD1. Germline V gene lookup returns CDR1 SNHLY and CDR2 FYNNEI. V shed 5 bases, J shed 1 base, and the junction held 6 bases outside the gene matches. CDR3 length: 15 residues. CDR3 nucleotide sequence: TGTGCCAGCAGTAAGACAGGGGCCGGGAACACTGAAGCTTTCTTT. Its protein product is CASSKTGAGNTEAFF.

Only a few counts were recorded for this clonotype. CDR3 sequence: CASSPTATGVYPYEQYF. CDR3 coding DNA: TGTGCCAGCAGCCCCACGGCGACAGGGGTTTACCCCTACGAGCAGTACTTC. This chain uses TRBV7-2 with TRBJ2-7, with 8 bases aligning to TRBD1. V dropped 5 bases and J dropped 2; count of bases not matched to a gene: 14. CDR3 length equals 17 residues. The germline V gene encodes CDR1 SGHTA and CDR2 FQGNSA.